A single sample is the source of the 23 T cell receptor beta chains below, sequenced in a study of chemoradiotherapy in HPV16-positive cancers. Sequencing was performed with immunoSEQ multiplex PCR; in TCRdb, only in-frame clones are kept and a portion is missing. The sample shows more than 20,000 clones, 80% to 95% of them seen only once. Specimen: blood, collected from a patient who underwent chemoradiotherapy. The receptors were sampled from a human donor with HPV-associated anogenital cancer.

The CDR3: CASSYSDPVAYEQYF. The CDR3 DNA is TGTGCCAGCAGTTACTCAGACCCCGTGGCCTACGAGCAGTACTTC. The rearrangement joins TRBV6-6 to TRBJ2-7; no firm D call. Germline V gene lookup returns CDR1 MNHNY and CDR2 SVGAGI (reference sequence). CDR3 size: 15 residues. The V and J ends lost 0 bases and 2 bases respectively, with 11 bases between them.

This chain joins TRBV11-3 and TRBJ2-1, with D possibly being TRBD1 or TRBD2 (7 bases each). Germline CDR1 SGHNT, CDR2 YENEEA. The length of the CDR3 is 16 residues. Trimming pared 5 bases from V and 6 bases from J, leaving 20 bases between. The CDR3 DNA is TGTGCCAGCAGCGAAGGGGGCGGGGGAGTCGCCAATGAGCAGTTCTTC. Translation gives CASSEGGGGVANEQFF.

This rearrangement joins TRBV6-6 to TRBJ2-3; 10 bases map to TRBD1. With V trimmed by 5 bases and J by 1 base, 6 bases remained unmatched. The CDR3 loop spans 16 amino acids. Germline assignment: CDR1 MNHNY and CDR2 SVGAGI (reference sequence). The CDR3 nucleotides read TGTGCCAGCAGTGGACTTGGGACAGGGGGCACAGATACGCAGTATTTT. It encodes CASSGLGTGGTDTQYF.

The genes are TRBV18 and TRBJ2-5; 8 bases match TRBD2. Germline loops: CDR1 KGHSH, CDR2 LQKENI. The CDR3 runs to 17 residues. Germline trimming cut 0 bases from V and 0 bases from J; bases unmatched to any gene: 6. In nucleotides, the CDR3 is TGTGCCAGCTCACCACCCGGAGTAGCGGGGTACCAAGAGACCCAGTACTTC. This codes for CASSPPGVAGYQETQYF.

J is TRBJ2-7 and V is TRBV4-3; the match to TRBD2 covers 10 bases. The ends lost 0 bases at V and 0 bases at J; junction bases unmatched: 11. Germline CDR1 LGHNA, CDR2 YSLEER. The CDR3 covers 19 residues. DNA of the CDR3: TGCGCCAGCAGCCAAGAGGTGGGACTAGCGCGAGTTAGCTCCTACGAGCAGTACTTC. Its protein product is CASSQEVGLARVSSYEQYF.

This chain connects TRBV2 to TRBJ1-5, with 9 nucleotides matching TRBD1. Germline loops: CDR1 SNHLY, CDR2 FYNNEI. J was trimmed by 1 base and V by 4 bases; bases with no gene match: 2. The CDR3 consists of 15 residues. CDR3 residues: CASSGTGASNQPQHF. The CDR3 DNA reads as TGTGCCAGCAGTGGGACAGGGGCCAGCAATCAGCCCCAGCATTTT.

The V and J genes are TRBV4-3 and TRBJ2-5, with D maybe TRBD2 (5 bases). Germline CDR1 is LGHNA and CDR2 is YSLEER. V lost 0 bases and J lost 5, with 25 bases in between. The CDR3 sequence is 19 residues long. Written as DNA, the CDR3 is TGCGCCAGCAGCCAAGATATTTTTGCGGGCGCGAACGATAGGGAGACCCAGTACTTC. Translation: CASSQDIFAGANDRETQYF.

The chain has TRBV7-2 and TRBJ2-5, with 9 bases matching TRBD2. V lost 5 bases, J lost 7 bases, and 14 bases stayed unmatched. Germline V CDR1 and CDR2: SGHTA, FQGNSA. CDR3 size: 16 residues. The CDR3 spells CASSSQLAGQGGTQYF. The CDR3, as DNA: TGTGCCAGCAGCAGCCAGCTAGCGGGGCAGGGTGGGACCCAGTACTTC. Full variable domain (remainder filled in from reference TRBV7-2 and TRBJ2-5): GAGVSQSPSNKVTEKGKDVELRCDPISGHTALYWYRQSLGQGLEFLIYFQGNSAPDKSGLPSDRFSAERTGGSVSTLTIQRTQQEDSAVYLCASSSQLAGQGGTQYFGPGTRLLVL.

This clone was observed a single time. The V gene is TRBV29-1, the J gene TRBJ2-7; a weak D match, TRBD1 (7 bases). V dropped 4 bases and J dropped 4 bases, with 17 bases sitting between them. Germline values: CDR1 SQVTM, CDR2 ANQGSEA. This CDR3 comprises 14 residues. This chain's CDR3 is CSVAPRAGGYEQYF. Here the CDR3 DNA reads TGCAGCGTTGCCCCCCGCGCAGGGGGGTACGAGCAGTACTTC.

The chain is built from TRBV28 and TRBJ2-4; TRBD1 matches 10 bases. Germline lookup yields CDR1 MDHEN and CDR2 SYDVKM. This CDR3 has 14 residues. The junction had 3 bases not matched to a gene; V was cut back by 6 bases and J by 4 bases. The CDR3 nucleotides are TGTGCCAGCAGCCTGGACAGGGGGAAAAACATTCAGTACTTC. Its protein is CASSLDRGKNIQYF.

The gene calls are TRBV5-4 and TRBJ1-2; 7 bases are shared with TRBD1. The CDR3 sequence is 11 residues long. The trim removed 6 bases at V and 6 bases at J, leaving 2 bases unmatched. Germline values: CDR1 SGHNT, CDR2 YYREEE (reference sequence). The CDR3 is CASNDRDGYTF. CDR3 sequence (DNA): TGTGCCAGCAACGACAGGGATGGCTACACCTTC.

The chain couples TRBV7-9 to TRBJ2-7; TRBD1 might be the D (5 bases). V lost 1 base, J lost 7 bases, and 14 bases lay in between. The CDR3 consists of 14 residues. The germline CDR1 and CDR2 sequences are SEHNR and FQNEAQ (reference sequence). CDR3 protein: CASSLGAGFGEQYF. In DNA, the CDR3 is TGTGCCAGCAGCTTAGGGGCAGGGTTTGGGGAGCAGTACTTC.

This rearrangement joins TRBV11-1 to TRBJ1-1; D uncertain. The CDR3 consists of 15 residues. The germline V gene encodes CDR1 SGHAT and CDR2 FQDESV (reference sequence). Trimming stripped 3 bases from V and 5 bases from J, with 16 bases between. CDR3 DNA sequence: TGTGCCAGCAGCTTTGGACTCCCAAGAGGGACTGAAGCTTTCTTT. This translates into CASSFGLPRGTEAFF.

This chain uses TRBV2 with TRBJ2-1; TRBD2 matches 10 bases. Germline lookup yields CDR1 SNHLY and CDR2 FYNNEI. With V trimmed by 2 bases and J by 1 base, 5 bases remained unmatched. The length of the CDR3 is 17 residues. CDR3: CASSEPGLAASYNEQFF. CDR3 sequence (DNA): TGTGCCAGCAGTGAACCCGGACTAGCGGCGTCCTACAATGAGCAGTTCTTC.

V usage is TRBV13 and J usage is TRBJ2-1, with unresolved D. CDR1 and CDR2 (germline): PRHDT, FYEKMQ (reference sequence). This CDR3 spans 14 amino acids. Trimming shortened V by 8 bases and J by 6 bases, and 17 bases separated the two germline ends. Here the CDR3 reads CASDKAGWRNEQFF. The DNA of the CDR3 is TGTGCCAGCGACAAGGCCGGCTGGCGCAATGAGCAGTTCTTC.

The chain recombines TRBV5-4 with TRBJ1-2; possible D gene TRBD1, 5 bases. This CDR3 is 13 amino acids long. V lost 4 bases and J lost 4, with 11 bases in between. The germline V gene has CDR1 SGHNT and CDR2 YYREEE (reference sequence). The CDR3 loop reads CASSRWGSYGYTF. Here the CDR3 DNA reads TGTGCCAGCAGCCGGTGGGGCAGCTATGGCTACACCTTC.

The chain links TRBV6-1 to TRBJ1-5; D uncertain. The CDR3 loop spans 16 amino acids. CDR1 and CDR2 from the germline V gene are MNHNS and SASEGT. Trimming left V 2 bases short and J 2 bases short, with 13 bases between. In DNA, the CDR3 is TGTGCCAGCAGTGAATCCCTGATCTTTGGCAATCAGCCCCAGCATTTT. This encodes CASSESLIFGNQPQHF.

V gene TRBV6-6 combines with J gene TRBJ1-5; D not certain. The CDR3 length is 15 residues. Germline CDR1 reads MNHNY; CDR2 reads SVGAGI (reference sequence). The germline V and J ends were trimmed by 0 bases and 1 base, with 7 bases remaining between them. The CDR3 sequence is CASSYSGQSNQPQHF. CDR3 DNA sequence: TGTGCCAGCAGTTACTCAGGGCAGAGCAATCAGCCCCAGCATTTT.

This clone was counted a single time. The J gene is TRBJ1-5, the V gene TRBV7-9, with D possibly matching TRBD1 (5 bases). Germline assignment: CDR1 SEHNR and CDR2 FQNEAQ (reference sequence). The CDR3 runs 15 residues. The ends were cut back, 5 bases at V and 2 bases at J, with 13 bases in the middle. The CDR3 DNA sequence: TGTGCCAGCAGCCCCCCAGGGTTGGGCAATCAGCCCCAGCATTTT. This translates into CASSPPGLGNQPQHF.

This clone occurred once. This chain joins TRBV9 and TRBJ1-2; no reliable D call. V lost 0 bases, J lost 3 bases, and 6 bases lay in between. Germline loops: CDR1 SGDLS, CDR2 YYNGEE. The length of the CDR3 is 13 residues. The CDR3 sequence is CASSVGEYYGYTF. The CDR3 DNA reads TGTGCCAGCAGCGTAGGGGAGTACTATGGCTACACCTTC.

The gene calls are TRBV19 and TRBJ1-4; TRBD1 might be the D (5 bases). The ends were cut back, 6 bases at V and 4 bases at J, with 9 bases in the middle. This CDR3 contains 13 residues. CDR1 and CDR2 (germline): LNHDA, SQIVND (reference sequence). The CDR3 is CASSQGVNEKLFF. In DNA form, the CDR3 reads TGTGCCAGTAGCCAGGGCGTTAATGAAAAACTGTTTTTT.

The chain uses TRBV5-1 and TRBJ2-5; D might be TRBD1 (6 bases). V was clipped by 0 bases and J by 2 bases, with 11 bases between them. This CDR3 is built from 15 residues. Germline values: CDR1 SGHRS, CDR2 YFSETQ. The CDR3 reads CASSLERTVQETQYF. In DNA, the CDR3 is TGCGCCAGCAGCTTGGAAAGGACAGTGCAAGAGACCCAGTACTTC. Full variable domain (outside the CDR3, taken from reference TRBV5-1 and TRBJ2-5): KAGVTQTPRYLIKTRGQQVTLSCSPISGHRSVSWYQQTPGQGLQFLFEYFSETQRNKGNFPGRFSGRQFSNSRSEMNVSTLELGDSALYLCASSLERTVQETQYFGPGTRLLVL.

This chain connects TRBV7-3 to TRBJ2-2; 7 bases are shared with TRBD2. From germline, CDR1 is SGHTA and CDR2 FQGTGA. With V trimmed by 2 bases and J by 1 base, 1 base remained unmatched. The CDR3 is made up of 15 amino acids. The CDR3 nucleotides are TGTGCCAGCAGCTTAGGGGGGGAGAACACCGGGGAGCTGTTTTTT. It specifies CASSLGGENTGELFF.